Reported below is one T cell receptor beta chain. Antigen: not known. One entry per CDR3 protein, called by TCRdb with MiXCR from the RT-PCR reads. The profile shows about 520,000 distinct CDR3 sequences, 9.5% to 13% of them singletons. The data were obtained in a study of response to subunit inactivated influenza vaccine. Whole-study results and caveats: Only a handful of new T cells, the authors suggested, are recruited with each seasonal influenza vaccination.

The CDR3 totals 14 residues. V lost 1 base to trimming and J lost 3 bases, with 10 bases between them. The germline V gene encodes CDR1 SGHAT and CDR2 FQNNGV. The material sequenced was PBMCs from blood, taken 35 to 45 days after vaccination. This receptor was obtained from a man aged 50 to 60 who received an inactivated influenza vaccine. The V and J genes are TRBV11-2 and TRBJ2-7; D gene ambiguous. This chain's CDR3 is CASSLGPQVYEQYF. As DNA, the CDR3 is TGTGCCAGCAGCTTAGGACCCCAAGTCTACGAGCAGTACTTC.